This TCR beta chain was documented in a study of spatial heterogeneity in lung cancer. In the library, each TCR cDNA molecule bore its own unique molecular identifier. Using its own MiXCR run on the 5' RACE reads, TCRdb lists one record per CDR3 protein. This table holds roughly 99,000 distinct CDR3 sequences, less than 20% found once. This clonotype was counted a few times. The time point is: blood at routine non-recurrence follow-up after resection. The clonotype comes from a male donor with early-stage non-small cell lung cancer. Sequenced here: PBMCs, sampled at follow-up.

CDR3 residues: CASSQGRFTDTQYF. The CDR3 region has the DNA TGTGCCAGCAGCCAAGGACGGTTCACAGATACGCAGTATTTT. V is TRBV4-2 and J is TRBJ2-3; unclear D gene. The germline CDR1 and CDR2 sequences are LGHNA and YNFKEQ. Trimming left V 1 base short and J 2 bases short, with 7 bases between. This CDR3 spans 14 amino acids.